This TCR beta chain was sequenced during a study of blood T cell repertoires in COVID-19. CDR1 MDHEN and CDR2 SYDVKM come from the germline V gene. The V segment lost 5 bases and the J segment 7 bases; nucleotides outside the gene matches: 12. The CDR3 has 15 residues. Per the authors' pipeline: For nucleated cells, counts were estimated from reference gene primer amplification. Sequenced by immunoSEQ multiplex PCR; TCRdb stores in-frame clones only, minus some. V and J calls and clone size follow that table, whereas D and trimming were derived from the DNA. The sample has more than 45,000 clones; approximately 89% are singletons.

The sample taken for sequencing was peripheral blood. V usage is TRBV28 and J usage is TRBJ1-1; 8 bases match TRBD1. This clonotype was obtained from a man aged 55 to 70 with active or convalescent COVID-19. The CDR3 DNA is TGTGCCAGCAGTGATACGGACAGGGCGAAATTTGAAGCTTTCTTT. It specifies CASSDTDRAKFEAFF.